This record covers a single T cell receptor beta chain. Its target is not known. The data stem from a study of lymphopenia after photon versus proton radiotherapy. Points from the study as a whole: After the lymphocyte nadir, photon-treated repertoires showed oligoclonal expansion, especially of CD8+ Temra cells. Better survival with proton therapy was suggested as possible, not demonstrated. Under photons, naive T cells and diversity fell while effector/memory populations rose.

The method was immunoSEQ multiplex PCR; TCRdb's version includes in-frame clones alone and lacks a portion of them. This sample has around 70,000 clones, with around 92% found just once. This CDR3 is built from 16 residues. Germline V gives CDR1 MNHEY, CDR2 SMNVEV (reference sequence). J was trimmed by 7 bases and V by 8 bases; bases with no gene match: 17. The sample was peripheral blood, taken from a patient treated with photon-based radiotherapy. This chain joins TRBV27 and TRBJ2-1, with 7 nucleotides matching TRBD1. This clonotype originated in a woman between 40 and 55 years old with cholangiocarcinoma. CDR3 region: CASGPPLSAQGNEQFF. The CDR3 DNA is TGTGCCAGCGGACCGCCGTTATCAGCACAGGGGAATGAGCAGTTCTTC.